This TCR beta chain derives from a study of blood T cells in healthy people across ages. The CDR3 covers 14 residues. Trimming removed 6 bases at V and 1 base at J, with 12 bases between. CDR1 and CDR2 from the germline V gene are SNHLY and FYNNEI. A second about 6 to 12 cycle PCR used barcoded and J-beta primers. Via MiXCR, TCRdb re-called the 5' RACE reads, giving one row per CDR3 protein. The table shows about 1.1 million distinct CDR3 sequences, with 35% to 40% occurring only once. Input material: blood. The chain recombines TRBV2 with TRBJ1-2; D perhaps matches TRBD1 (5 bases). This clonotype was sampled from a man aged 18 to 30 in good health. The CDR3 DNA is TGTGCCAGCAGCGCCGACAGAAATAACTATGGCTACACCTTC. Protein product: CASSADRNNYGYTF. Full variable domain (rest looked up from reference TRBV2 and TRBJ1-2): EPEVTQTPSHQVTQMGQEVILRCVPISNHLYFYWYRQILGQKVEFLVSFYNNEISEKSEIFDDQFSVERPDGSNFTLKIRSTKLEDSAMYFCASSADRNNYGYTFGSGTRLTVV.